This TCR beta chain was captured in a study of blood T cell repertoires in COVID-19. As for the study in general: Acute-phase and convalescent COVID-19 samples originated in the United States, Italy and Spain. T cells, B-cell-depleted T cells, or PBMCs provided the cDNA or gDNA that served as material.

Participants were aged about 18 to 100 years, lived in roughly 23 US areas, and enrolled virtually. CDR3 length: 12 residues. Germline V gives CDR1 GTSNPN, CDR2 SVGIG (reference sequence). In the original analysis: Researchers report that nucleated cell counts were estimated from reference gene primer amplification. Sequencing was performed with immunoSEQ multiplex PCR; in TCRdb, only in-frame clones are kept and a portion is missing. Clone size and the V and J calls come from that table; the DNA yielded D and trimming. Among 250,000 to 350,000 clones listed, around 90% were seen once. The specimen was PBMCs or T cells enriched from blood (not recorded which). V and J are TRBV30 and TRBJ1-1; D ambiguous. This clonotype was sampled from a woman aged 25 to 39 who had recovered from COVID-19. CDR3 DNA: TGTGCTTCACCGAGGGAGAACACTGAAGCTTTCTTT. It codes for CASPRENTEAFF.